Presented here are 23 T cell receptor beta chains from one specimen sequenced in a study of T cell responses to AZD1222 COVID-19 vaccine. Sequenced by immunoSEQ multiplex PCR; TCRdb stores in-frame clones only, minus some. The sample has approximately 50,000 clones, approximately 86% seen once. The sequencing here drew on peripheral blood, taken 28 days after the second AZD1222 dose. All receptors derive from an adult who received the AZD1222 COVID-19 vaccine.

This clone occurred once. This chain connects TRBV5-1 to TRBJ1-4; TRBD1 matches at 7 bases. Germline assignment: CDR1 SGHRS and CDR2 YFSETQ. The ends lost 4 bases at V and 5 bases at J; junction bases unmatched: 2. The CDR3 is 13 residues long. CDR3 DNA sequence: TGCGCCAGCAGCGAGGGACAGAATGAAAAACTGTTTTTT. Amino acids: CASSEGQNEKLFF. The whole variable domain, remainder taken from reference TRBV5-1 and TRBJ1-4, is KAGVTQTPRYLIKTRGQQVTLSCSPISGHRSVSWYQQTPGQGLQFLFEYFSETQRNKGNFPGRFSGRQFSNSRSEMNVSTLELGDSALYLCASSEGQNEKLFFGSGTQLSVL.

V gene TRBV6-1 combines with J gene TRBJ1-1; D call uncertain. This CDR3 comprises 12 residues. The V end was cut by 2 bases, the J end by 4 bases, with 5 bases between. Germline CDR1 MNHNS, CDR2 SASEGT. The CDR3 bases are TGTGCCAGCAGTGAATGGCTCACTGAAGCTTTCTTT. Protein: CASSEWLTEAFF.

The chain carries TRBV3-1 (or the pseudogene TRBV3-2) and TRBJ1-2, with TRBD1 matching 7 bases. V was pared by 0 bases and J by 7 bases, with 8 bases of the junction left unmatched. Germline CDR1 is LGHDT and CDR2 is YNNKEL (reference sequence). The CDR3 is made up of 15 amino acids. As DNA, the CDR3 is TGTGCCAGCAGCCAAGATGGGACAGCCCCTGGTGGCTACACCTTC. Residues: CASSQDGTAPGGYTF.

This clone was recorded only once. This rearrangement joins TRBV7-2 to TRBJ1-1, with a possible D match to TRBD1 (6 bases). CDR1 is SGHTA and CDR2 is FQGNSA in the germline V gene. V was shortened by 0 bases and J by 4 bases, with 15 bases between the two germline ends. There are 16 residues in the CDR3. The CDR3: CASSLAGGGRGTEAFF. CDR3 DNA sequence: TGTGCCAGCAGCTTAGCAGGAGGGGGGCGCGGCACTGAAGCTTTCTTT.

The V call is TRBV30, the J call TRBJ1-1; 7 nucleotides match TRBD1. J gave up 0 bases and V 8 bases, and 9 bases lay outside the gene matches. This CDR3 region has 14 residues. Germline V lookup: CDR1 GTSNPN, CDR2 SVGIG (reference sequence). This chain's CDR3 is CARGGQHMNTEAFF. The CDR3, as DNA: TGTGCCCGGGGGGGACAGCACATGAACACTGAAGCTTTCTTT.

The chain links TRBV10-3 to TRBJ2-7; 8 bases are a match to TRBD1. Germline-derived CDR1 and CDR2 are ENHRY and SYGVKD. Trimming cost V 4 bases and J 6 bases; bases outside gene matches: 5. This CDR3 spans 13 amino acids. DNA of the CDR3: TGTGCCATCAGTGGGACAGGGTCTTCCGAGCAGTACTTC. Residues: CAISGTGSSEQYF.

This chain links TRBV28 with TRBJ2-7; D perhaps matches TRBD2 (6 bases). The CDR3 has 16 amino acids. The V end lost 5 bases, the J end lost 2 bases, and 19 bases lay between the germline ends. The V gene's germline CDR1 is MDHEN and CDR2 SYDVKM. The CDR3 here is CASSNSGLNLPYEQYF. Written as DNA, the CDR3 is TGTGCCAGCAGTAACAGCGGGCTCAATCTTCCCTACGAGCAGTACTTC.

CDR3 amino acids: CASSQRMNTEAFF. CDR3 in DNA: TGTGCCAGCAGCCAGAGGATGAACACTGAAGCTTTCTTT. The rearrangement uses TRBV3-1 (or the pseudogene TRBV3-2) and TRBJ1-1; D gene unclear. The V gene lost 3 bases and the J gene lost 0 bases, with 5 bases spanning the gap. The CDR3 sequence is 13 residues long. Germline V gives CDR1 LGHDT, CDR2 YNNKEL (reference sequence).

The V and J genes are TRBV7-9 and TRBJ2-7; TRBD1 might be the D (5 bases). The germline gives CDR1 SEHNR, CDR2 FQNEAQ (reference sequence). Trimming took 3 bases from V and 4 from J, leaving 10 bases between them. The CDR3 totals 13 residues. CDR3 sequence reads: CASSFGAEYEQYF. Here the CDR3 DNA reads TGTGCCAGCAGCTTTGGGGCGGAATACGAGCAGTACTTC.

By proportion, this clone is medium-sized. The chain is built from TRBV30 and TRBJ1-2; 7 nucleotides line up with TRBD1. CDR1 is GTSNPN, CDR2 SVGIG, per germline (reference sequence). This CDR3 is 15 amino acids long. The trim removed 0 bases at V and 8 bases at J, leaving 12 bases unmatched. The CDR3 coding sequence is TGTGCCTGGAGTGTAACAGGGGCAGGCCCGGGCGGCTACACCTTC. It specifies CAWSVTGAGPGGYTF.

This sequence joins TRBV19 and TRBJ2-1; 8 bases fit TRBD2. Germline V gene lookup returns CDR1 LNHDA and CDR2 SQIVND (reference sequence). Germline trimming cut 0 bases from V and 4 bases from J; bases unmatched to any gene: 8. The CDR3 extends over 17 amino acids. CDR3: CASSIDPSSGSYNEQFF. The CDR3 coding sequence is TGTGCCAGTAGTATAGATCCCTCCAGCGGGAGTTACAATGAGCAGTTCTTC.

The chain links TRBV5-6 to TRBJ2-6; D is uncertain. V was cut by 6 bases and J by 5 bases, with 12 bases left in between. Germline V gives CDR1 SGHDT, CDR2 YYEEEE. The CDR3 has 14 residues. The CDR3 DNA sequence: TGTGCCAGCACCCCCTTCTCGTGGGCCAACGTCCTGACTTTC. This codes for CASTPFSWANVLTF. Full variable domain (rest looked up from reference TRBV5-6 and TRBJ2-6): DAGVTQSPTHLIKTRGQQVTLRCSPKSGHDTVSWYQQALGQGPQFIFQYYEEEERQRGNFPDRFSGHQFPNYSSELNVNALLLGDSALYLCASTPFSWANVLTFGAGSRLTVL.

The chain couples TRBV19 to TRBJ1-6; tentative D call: TRBD1 (6 bases). The CDR3 has 15 amino acids. V shed 1 base and J shed 9 bases, with 13 bases lying between them. CDR1 is LNHDA and CDR2 is SQIVND in the germline V gene (reference sequence). CDR3 sequence: CASSIAQGLGSPLHF. The CDR3 DNA reads TGTGCCAGTAGTATAGCCCAGGGGCTCGGTTCACCCCTCCACTTT.

The rearrangement joins TRBV5-5 to TRBJ2-5; 11 bases are a match to TRBD2. V lost 3 bases to trimming and J lost 5 bases; unmatched junction nucleotides: 9. Germline CDR1 and CDR2: SGHKS and YYEKEE (reference sequence). The CDR3 extends over 16 amino acids. CDR3 sequence (DNA): TGTGCCAGCAGCTGGACTAGCGGGCCCTTGCGGGAGACCCAGTACTTC. Amino acids: CASSWTSGPLRETQYF.

The rearrangement joins TRBV27 to TRBJ2-7, with 10 bases that match TRBD1. Looked up from germline, CDR1 is MNHEY and CDR2 is SMNVEV (reference sequence). The CDR3 runs to 17 residues. Trimming removed 5 bases from V and 0 bases from J; junction bases left unmatched: 10. The CDR3 sequence: CASSRRTGTGVSYEQYF. Written as DNA, the CDR3 is TGTGCCAGCAGTCGCCGTACCGGGACAGGGGTCTCCTACGAGCAGTACTTC.

The gene calls are TRBV7-2 and TRBJ2-7; unclear D gene. The CDR3 loop spans 13 amino acids. Trimming shortened V by 6 bases and J by 6 bases, and 15 bases separated the two germline ends. The V gene's germline CDR1 is SGHTA and CDR2 FQGNSA. The CDR3 region is CASRLPPVSEQYF. The CDR3 nucleotides read TGTGCCAGCAGGCTCCCCCCCGTTTCCGAGCAGTACTTC.

This clone was counted only a few times. The rearrangement uses TRBV7-9 and TRBJ2-2; TRBD1 matches at 7 bases. The CDR3 totals 18 residues. Trimming at V came to 5 bases and at J to 3 bases, leaving 15 bases not matched to a gene. CDR1 is SEHNR and CDR2 is FQNEAQ in the germline V gene (reference sequence). The CDR3 coding sequence is TGTGCCAGCAGCCCGGACAGGAGCCGACCCTTTTACACCGGGGAGCTGTTTTTT. The encoded protein is CASSPDRSRPFYTGELFF.

V and J are TRBV28 and TRBJ2-1; D ambiguous. Germline CDR1 MDHEN, CDR2 SYDVKM. V was cut by 4 bases and J by 6 bases, with 10 bases left in between. The CDR3 is made up of 13 amino acids. The CDR3 loop is CASSYGDSNEQFF. The DNA for the CDR3 is TGTGCCAGCAGTTATGGGGATAGCAATGAGCAGTTCTTC.

This chain uses TRBV6-5 with TRBJ1-1; D is uncertain. The CDR3 contains 13 residues. The germline gives CDR1 MNHEY, CDR2 SVGAGI. V was pared by 6 bases and J by 2 bases, with 10 bases between. The CDR3 is CASRRVINTEAFF. The CDR3 region has the DNA TGTGCCAGCAGGAGGGTGATAAACACTGAAGCTTTCTTT.

This clone was seen a handful of times. V gene TRBV5-1 combines with J gene TRBJ1-4; D ambiguous. The germline V gene encodes CDR1 SGHRS and CDR2 YFSETQ. V lost 0 bases and J lost 3, with 6 bases in between. The CDR3 runs to 14 residues. DNA of the CDR3: TGCGCCAGCAGCTTGGGGGTAGCTAATGAAAAACTGTTTTTT. Its protein product is CASSLGVANEKLFF. Complete variable domain (other parts from reference TRBV5-1 and TRBJ1-4): KAGVTQTPRYLIKTRGQQVTLSCSPISGHRSVSWYQQTPGQGLQFLFEYFSETQRNKGNFPGRFSGRQFSNSRSEMNVSTLELGDSALYLCASSLGVANEKLFFGSGTQLSVL.

The chain carries TRBV7-2 and TRBJ1-1; D gene ambiguous. This CDR3 comprises 13 residues. Trimming shortened V by 4 bases and J by 0 bases, and 6 bases separated the two germline ends. CDR1 SGHTA and CDR2 FQGNSA come from the germline V gene. The CDR3 DNA reads as TGTGCCAGCAGCTCGCAGGTGAACACTGAAGCTTTCTTT. It codes for CASSSQVNTEAFF.

CDR3 amino acids: CASSVTGTNTGELFF. In nucleotides, the CDR3 is TGTGCCAGCAGTGTCACAGGCACGAACACCGGGGAGCTGTTTTTT. The chain carries TRBV25-1 and TRBJ2-2, with D perhaps matching TRBD1 (5 bases). Germline V gene data show CDR1 as MGHDK and CDR2 as SYGVNS. With 4 bases removed from V and 0 bases from J, the gap between germline ends came to 9 bases. This CDR3 spans 15 amino acids. Together with reference TRBV25-1 and TRBJ2-2, the CDR3 gives the full variable domain: EADIYQTPRYLVIGTGKKITLECSQTMGHDKMYWYQQDPGMELHLIHYSYGVNSTEKGDLSSESTVSRIRTEHFPLTLESARPSHTSQYLCASSVTGTNTGELFFGEGSRLTVL.

The chain combines TRBV19 with TRBJ2-5; D possibly matches TRBD1 or TRBD2 (5 bases each). Germline V CDR1 and CDR2: LNHDA, SQIVND (reference sequence). V lost 11 bases, J lost 0 bases, and 16 bases lay in between. The CDR3 sequence is 14 residues long. The chain's CDR3 is CAVSRLGDQETQYF. The CDR3 DNA follows: TGTGCCGTGTCGAGGCTGGGGGACCAAGAGACCCAGTACTTC.